This T cell receptor beta chain originates from a study of PD-L1 blockade in urothelial cancer. Libraries were prepared by immunoSEQ multiplex PCR; TCRdb keeps only in-frame clonotypes and omits some of them. The sample contains roughly 100,000 clones, around four fifths of which appear only once. As for time point: peripheral blood 6 weeks after treatment start. There were between 1 and 8 samples from each patient, taken pretreatment and on-treatment. The CDR3 loop spans 15 amino acids. Per the germline V gene, CDR1 is SGHAT and CDR2 is FQNNGV. Trimming at V came to 4 bases and at J to 4 bases, leaving 6 bases not matched to a gene.

V usage is TRBV11-2 and J usage is TRBJ2-5, with 10 bases identical to TRBD2. The receptor was isolated from a man between 65 and 85 years old with urothelial cancer. Sequenced material: PBMCs, taken around atezolizumab (anti-PD-L1) treatment. For the CDR3, the DNA is TGTGCCAGCAGCTGGAGCGGGGGGGCGGGAGAGACCCAGTACTTC. Its translation: CASSWSGGAGETQYF.